This T cell receptor beta chain stems from a study of cytomegalovirus exposure and HLA in healthy donors. This PCR relied on a set of 60 Vbeta primers and 13 Jbeta primers. Clones were read by immunoSEQ multiplex PCR, and TCRdb kept only the in-frame ones, dropping some. Of tens of thousands of clones detected, 70% to 85% appear once; the ten largest clones hold 2.9%. Study conclusions and caveats: Later analysis associated a missense DCLRE1C variant with TCR beta V- and J-gene trimming. The records held CMV serostatus as the only immune exposure information. About 87% or about 30% of the time was how often most TCR beta V segments were productive, according to an earlier analysis.

Trimming removed 5 bases from V and 3 bases from J; junction bases left unmatched: 6. The CDR3 length is 15 residues. In germline, CDR1 is LNHDA, CDR2 SQIVND (reference sequence). Note on this clone: Its target is unknown.

The chain recombines TRBV19 with TRBJ2-7, with 11 bases that match TRBD1. This receptor was obtained from a man aged 50 or older in good health and CMV-seronegative. Sequencing was performed on PBMCs. The CDR3 here is CASSPPGTGGYEQYF. The CDR3 DNA is TGTGCCAGTAGTCCTCCGGGGACAGGGGGCTACGAGCAGTACTTC.